A selection of T cell receptor beta chains follows, all from one sample in a study of T cells in Graves' hyperthyroidism and ophthalmopathy. Using its own MiXCR run on the multiplex PCR reads, TCRdb lists one record per CDR3 protein. This table holds 500,000 to 650,000 distinct CDR3 sequences, roughly 15% found once. The specimen was blood. The receptors derive from a woman aged 40-49 years with Graves' hyperthyroidism. Each CDR3 is given with its conserved first and last residue. The order of the fields is D gene, V gene, clone size, J gene, CDR3 DNA, CDR3 protein. D genes are given only for firm matches. Rows may omit the clone size; those that give it use once, few, many or a size class.

TRBD2,TRBV5-1,few,TRBJ2-1,TGCGCCAGCAGCTTGGATAGCGGGAGGGGAGGTGAGCAGTTCTTC,CASSLDSGRGGEQFF
NA,TRBV12-3/TRBV12-4,many,TRBJ2-4,TGTGCCAGCAGCCTTAACCCCTGGGAGCCAGCCAAAAACATTCAGTACTTC,CASSLNPWEPAKNIQYF
NA,TRBV6-1,many,TRBJ2-1,TGTGCCAGCAGTGAAAGGTTTCAGGGGCTCTACAATGAGCAGTTCTTC,CASSERFQGLYNEQFF
NA,TRBV5-1,many,TRBJ2-2,TGCGCCAGCAGACCCGGGACCATAAACACCGGGGAGCTGTTTTTT,CASRPGTINTGELFF
TRBD2,TRBV18,many,TRBJ2-7,TGTGCCAGCTCACCACTAGCGGGAGACCTCTCCGAGCAGTACTTC,CASSPLAGDLSEQYF
TRBD2,TRBV7-2,many,TRBJ2-7,TGTGCCAGCACCCTAGAGGTGCGGGAGTCAAGGGACTCCTACGAGCAGTACTTC,CASTLEVRESRDSYEQYF
TRBD1,TRBV14,NA,TRBJ1-4,TGTGCCAGCAGCCAGACGGGACAGGCCCCCTCAAATGAAAAACTGTTTTTT,CASSQTGQAPSNEKLFF
NA,TRBV12-5,many,TRBJ2-3,TGTGCTAGTGGTTTGGGGTCCCTTTCCACAGATACGCAGTATTTT,CASGLGSLSTDTQYF
TRBD1,TRBV28,many,TRBJ1-3,TGTGCCAGCAGTCCGGACAGGAGCTCTGGAAACACCATATATTTT,CASSPDRSSGNTIYF
NA,TRBV5-1,many,TRBJ1-1,TGCGCCAGCAGCTTGGGGGCCAATGGGCCCGTCAACACTGAAGCTTTCTTT,CASSLGANGPVNTEAFF
TRBD1,TRBV24-1,NA,TRBJ2-2,TGTGCCACCAGTGAGACAGGGTTAGCCGGGGAGCTGTTTTTT,CATSETGLAGELFF
NA,TRBV28,many,TRBJ2-1,TGTGCCAGCAGTCCCGCGCGACAGGTTCCAGGCAATGAGCAGTTCTTC,CASSPARQVPGNEQFF
NA,TRBV3-1,many,TRBJ2-2,TGTGCCAGCAGCCAGCACCCTCCCGGGGAGCTGTTTTTT,CASSQHPPGELFF
TRBD1,TRBV28,few,TRBJ1-5,TGTGCCAGCAGGCCAACAGGGGGCCCGGGCAATCAGCCCCAGCATTTT,CASRPTGGPGNQPQHF
NA,TRBV28,many,TRBJ2-1,TGTGCCAGCAGGGGTAGGGATTTCAATGAGCAGTTCTTC,CASRGRDFNEQFF
TRBD1,TRBV20-1,many,TRBJ1-1,TGCAGGGGACCGGGACAGGGGACCACTGAAGCTTTCTTT,CRGPGQGTTEAFF
TRBD2,TRBV3-1,NA,TRBJ2-1,TGTGCCAGCAGCCCCGGGAGGGCCGGCAGCTCCTACAATGAGCAGTTCTTC,CASSPGRAGSSYNEQFF
TRBD1,TRBV20-1,few,TRBJ2-3,TGCAGTGCGCCCGGACAGGGTGCAACAGATACGCAGTATTTT,CSAPGQGATDTQYF
TRBD1,TRBV29-1,many,TRBJ1-2,TGCAGCGGGACAGGGACGGATGGCTACACCTTC,CSGTGTDGYTF
NA,TRBV2,many,TRBJ2-3,TGTGCCAGCAGTGACGGCTATCCCACAGATACGCAGTATTTT,CASSDGYPTDTQYF
TRBD1,TRBV5-6,NA,TRBJ2-6,TGTGCCAGCAGCGCCGGACAGGGGAAAGGGGCCAACGTCCTGACTTTC,CASSAGQGKGANVLTF
TRBD1,TRBV29-1,NA,TRBJ2-7,TGCAGCGTTGAAGAGGGCCGACAGGGCAACGACTACGAGCAGTACTTC,CSVEEGRQGNDYEQYF
TRBD2,TRBV28,many,TRBJ2-2,TGTGCCAGCAAGGCCGGGACTAGCGGAGGCGGGGAGCTGTTTTTT,CASKAGTSGGGELFF
NA,TRBV12-3/TRBV12-4,once,TRBJ2-3,TGTGCCAGCAGTTTAGGAGGGGGTCAGACAGATACGCAGTATTTT,CASSLGGGQTDTQYF
NA,TRBV7-3,NA,TRBJ2-3,TGTGCCAGCAGCTTAGGGGCGAGAGCAGATACGCAGTATTTT,CASSLGARADTQYF
TRBD2,TRBV20-1,many,TRBJ2-1,TGCAGTTCGAGGACTAGCATAGATGGAGAGCAGTTCTTC,CSSRTSIDGEQFF
TRBD1,TRBV2,many,TRBJ1-2,TGTGCCAGCAGGGGACAGTACCCCTATGGCTACACCTTC,CASRGQYPYGYTF
TRBD2,TRBV5-1,many,TRBJ2-5,TGCGCCAGCAGCAACTGGGAGGGGTCAGAGACCCAGTACTTC,CASSNWEGSETQYF
NA,TRBV6-1,NA,TRBJ2-2,TGTGCCAGTGGGCAGCCCACCGGGGAGCTGTTTTTT,CASGQPTGELFF
TRBD2,TRBV6-1,many,TRBJ2-1,TGTGCCAGCAGTGAAGGACTAGCGCTCTACAATGAGCAGTTCTTC,CASSEGLALYNEQFF
NA,TRBV7-2,few,TRBJ2-5,TGTGCCAGCAGCTTGTCTATTTTTTTGGGAGTGGAGACCCAGTACTTC,CASSLSIFLGVETQYF
TRBD2,TRBV6-1,many,TRBJ2-1,TGTGCCAGCTGCTCGGGACTAGCGGGAGCAATTGAGCAGTTCTTC,CASCSGLAGAIEQFF
NA,TRBV18,many,TRBJ1-1,TGTGCCAGCTCACTGGGGGTAGAGAGGAACACTGAAGCTTTCTTT,CASSLGVERNTEAFF
NA,TRBV13,many,TRBJ1-1,TGTGCCAGCAGCTTAGGAGGGGTGGCTCTTGATCAAATGAACACTGAAGCTTTCTTT,CASSLGGVALDQMNTEAFF
NA,TRBV28,many,TRBJ2-7,TGTGCCAGCAGTATCGCGTGGACGGCCGGGAGCTACGAGCAGTACTTC,CASSIAWTAGSYEQYF
NA,TRBV2,many,TRBJ2-7,TGTGCCAGCAACCCGGGTGTTTACGAGCAGTACTTC,CASNPGVYEQYF
TRBD1,TRBV5-1,many,TRBJ1-1,TGCGCCAGCAGCTTGTACGGACAGGCCTTAACTGAAGCTTTCTTT,CASSLYGQALTEAFF
TRBD1,TRBV28,few,TRBJ1-3,TGTGCCAGCAGTTTCTCCCTTCCGGGACAGGGAGCCGGAAACACCATATATTTT,CASSFSLPGQGAGNTIYF
NA,TRBV11-2,many,TRBJ2-2,TGTGCCAGCAGCCTGTCTCCGGCACTAAAAAACACCGGGGAGCTGTTTTTT,CASSLSPALKNTGELFF
NA,TRBV6-2/TRBV6-3,NA,TRBJ2-5,TGTGCCAGCAGTTCGATTAGCGGAAACCAAGAGACCCAGTACTTC,CASSSISGNQETQYF
TRBD1,TRBV6-1,NA,TRBJ1-5,TGTGCCAGCGGGGACAGGGCGAGGGGAATAGGTCAGCCCCAGCATTTT,CASGDRARGIGQPQHF
TRBD1,TRBV4-1,once,TRBJ2-4,TGCGCCAGCAGCCAAGGGACAGGGTGGGTGAAAGGCAAAAACATTCAGTACTTC,CASSQGTGWVKGKNIQYF
TRBD2,TRBV20-1,NA,TRBJ2-1,TGCAGTGCTACTCCGGGACTAGGAAAGTTCTTC,CSATPGLGKFF